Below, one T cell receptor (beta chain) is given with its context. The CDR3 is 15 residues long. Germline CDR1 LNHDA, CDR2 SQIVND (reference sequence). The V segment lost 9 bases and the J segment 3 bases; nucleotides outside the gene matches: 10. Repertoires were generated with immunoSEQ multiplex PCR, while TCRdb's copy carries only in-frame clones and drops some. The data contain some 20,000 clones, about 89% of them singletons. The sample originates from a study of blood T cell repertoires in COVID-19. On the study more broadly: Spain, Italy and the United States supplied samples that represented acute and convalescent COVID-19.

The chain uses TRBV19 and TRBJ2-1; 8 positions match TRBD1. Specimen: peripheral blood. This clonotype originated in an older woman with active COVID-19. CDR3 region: CASQIGQGGYNEQFF. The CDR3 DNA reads TGTGCCAGCCAAATCGGACAGGGAGGCTACAATGAGCAGTTCTTC.